What follows are 20 T cell receptor beta chains derived from one specimen sequenced in a study of Ad26.COV2.S vaccination and SARS-CoV-2 variants. This table comes from immunoSEQ multiplex PCR, and its TCRdb copy is limited to in-frame clones, with some not included. The sample lists 300,000 to 350,000 clones; around 81% were seen once. Treatment of the sample: 15 to 20 received Ad26.COV2.S at low or high dose, single or two shots; about 5 received placebo; per-sample allocation not given. Sampling was performed 63 days after the first vaccine or placebo injection. Source: peripheral blood, taken in a trial of Ad26.COV2.S vaccine versus placebo. The receptors were gathered from a person between 18 and 59 years old who received the Ad26.COV2.S COVID-19 vaccine or a placebo.

The chain couples TRBV5-5 to TRBJ2-7, with D unresolved. Germline CDR1 and CDR2: SGHKS and YYEKEE (reference sequence). The CDR3 contains 13 residues. With 4 bases removed from V and 2 bases from J, the gap between germline ends came to 10 bases. CDR3 nucleotide sequence: TGTGCCAGCAGCCCCAATAAGGCCTACGAGCAGTACTTC. Encoded protein: CASSPNKAYEQYF. The full variable domain, in which reference TRBV5-5 and TRBJ2-7 provide the parts outside the CDR3, is DAGVTQSPTHLIKTRGQQVTLRCSPISGHKSVSWYQQVLGQGPQFIFQYYEKEERGRGNFPDRFSARQFPNYSSELNVNALLLGDSALYLCASSPNKAYEQYFGPGTRLTVT.

This chain uses TRBV6-5 with TRBJ1-1; D unclear. CDR1 and CDR2 (germline): MNHEY, SVGAGI. Trimming cost V 7 bases and J 0 bases, with 15 bases left between them. CDR3 length equals 15 residues. The CDR3, as DNA: TGTGCCAGCAAGGTCAGGCGATCGTTGAACACTGAAGCTTTCTTT. Encoded protein: CASKVRRSLNTEAFF.

This clone was seen only a few times. Here the CDR3 DNA reads TGTGCCAGCAGCGAAAGGGGCAGTGAAGCTTTCTTT. This codes for CASSERGSEAFF. The chain links TRBV28 to TRBJ1-1, with D perhaps matching TRBD1 (5 bases). Looked up from germline, CDR1 is MDHEN and CDR2 is SYDVKM. Trimming shortened V by 6 bases and J by 7 bases, and 12 bases separated the two germline ends. This CDR3 region has 12 residues.

The rearrangement links TRBV6-2 or TRBV6-3 to TRBJ2-7; no definite D call. V was shortened by 1 base and J by 5 bases, with 3 bases between the two germline ends. The CDR3 totals 11 residues. Germline V gives CDR1 MNHEY, CDR2 SVGEGT. The CDR3 region is CASSYYDEQYF. DNA of the CDR3: TGTGCCAGCAGTTACTATGACGAGCAGTACTTC.

The chain employs TRBV11-2 and TRBJ1-1; no definite D call. V was cut by 3 bases and J by 4 bases, with 9 bases left in between. CDR1 SGHAT and CDR2 FQNNGV come from the germline V gene. This CDR3 region has 13 residues. CDR3 region: CASSFRRGTEAFF. CDR3 DNA sequence: TGTGCCAGCAGCTTCCGCCGGGGCACTGAAGCTTTCTTT.

The CDR3 region is CASSRGQGWANTEAFF. The CDR3 DNA follows: TGTGCCAGCAGTCGCGGACAGGGATGGGCGAACACTGAAGCTTTCTTT. The chain links TRBV27 to TRBJ1-1, with TRBD1 matching 8 bases. Germline V lookup: CDR1 MNHEY, CDR2 SMNVEV (reference sequence). Germline trimming cut 5 bases from V and 1 base from J; bases unmatched to any gene: 9. The CDR3 extends over 16 amino acids.

V gene TRBV27 combines with J gene TRBJ1-2; D not resolved. With 0 bases removed from V and 0 bases from J, the gap between germline ends came to 8 bases. Germline V lookup: CDR1 MNHEY, CDR2 SMNVEV (reference sequence). The CDR3 covers 15 residues. CDR3 nucleotides: TGTGCCAGCAGTTTATCGGCTGGGGCTAACTATGGCTACACCTTC. Protein product: CASSLSAGANYGYTF.

This clone appeared a single time. This sequence joins TRBV12-3 or TRBV12-4 and TRBJ1-5; D is unresolved. The CDR3 is made up of 12 amino acids. Trimming took off 4 bases at V and 5 bases at J, with 6 bases between the two ends. In DNA form, the CDR3 reads TGTGCCAGCAGTTACGGGGATCAGCCCCAGCATTTT. This codes for CASSYGDQPQHF.

The CDR3, as DNA: TGTGCCAGTAGTATTTTCGGACTTGGAAACACCATATATTTT. It specifies CASSIFGLGNTIYF. This chain uses TRBV19 with TRBJ1-3, with unresolved D. Trimming stripped 3 bases from V and 3 bases from J, with 9 bases between. The CDR3 has 14 amino acids. CDR1 is LNHDA, CDR2 SQIVND, per germline (reference sequence).

This clone was found a few times. The gene calls are TRBV19 and TRBJ2-1, with a weak D call TRBD2 (6 bases). Per the germline V gene, CDR1 is LNHDA and CDR2 is SQIVND (reference sequence). Between the trimmed V and J ends, which lost 6 bases and 0 bases, there was a span of 18 bases. This CDR3 contains 17 residues. CDR3 sequence reads: CASSKVGLPSSYNEQFF. For the CDR3, the DNA is TGTGCCAGTAGCAAAGTGGGACTCCCCAGCTCCTACAATGAGCAGTTCTTC.

The chain uses TRBV4-1 and TRBJ2-1, with 11 bases identical to TRBD2. Losses at the gene ends were 0 bases for V and 3 bases for J; bases not matched to a gene: 1. The CDR3 runs to 16 residues. Germline CDR1 is MGHRA and CDR2 is YSYEKL. CDR3 DNA sequence: TGCGCCAGCAGCCAAGAAACTAGCGGGGGCTACAATGAGCAGTTCTTC. This encodes CASSQETSGGYNEQFF.

This chain links TRBV5-1 with TRBJ1-3; the D is unclear. The CDR3 is 15 amino acids. V was shortened by 0 bases and J by 4 bases, with 11 bases between the two germline ends. Germline V gene lookup returns CDR1 SGHRS and CDR2 YFSETQ. The CDR3 here is CASSLDQGAGNTIYF. The CDR3 nucleotides read TGCGCCAGCAGCTTGGATCAAGGAGCCGGAAACACCATATATTTT.

The chain couples TRBV7-8 to TRBJ1-1; unclear D gene. This CDR3 has 12 residues. CDR1 and CDR2 (germline): SGHVS, FQNEAQ. Between the trimmed V and J ends, which lost 5 bases and 13 bases, there was a span of 17 bases. This CDR3 is CASSLPGLRLFF. The CDR3, as DNA: TGTGCCAGCAGCCTGCCCGGACTCCGGCTTTTCTTT.

The V and J genes are TRBV7-6 and TRBJ2-3; no clear D gene. With 2 bases removed from V and 8 bases from J, the gap between germline ends came to 17 bases. The germline V gene has CDR1 SGHVS and CDR2 FNYEAQ. The CDR3 is 15 residues long. The CDR3 coding sequence is TGTGCCAGCAGCTTATGGACCGGAGATACGGTTACGCAGTATTTT. It yields the protein CASSLWTGDTVTQYF.

J is TRBJ1-2 and V is TRBV15, with D perhaps TRBD1 (6 bases). Trimming cost V 4 bases and J 5 bases, with 23 bases left between them. This CDR3 comprises 17 residues. CDR1 is LNHNV and CDR2 is YYDKDF in the germline V gene (reference sequence). CDR3 amino acids: CATSTRDIGPGFYGYTF. The DNA of the CDR3 is TGTGCCACCAGCACCCGGGACATAGGCCCAGGATTTTATGGCTACACCTTC. Full variable domain (outside the CDR3, taken from reference TRBV15 and TRBJ1-2): DAMVIQNPRYQVTQFGKPVTLSCSQTLNHNVMYWYQQKSSQAPKLLFHYYDKDFNNEADTPDNFQSRRPNTSFCFLDIRSPGLGDTAMYLCATSTRDIGPGFYGYTFGSGTRLTVV.

The chain recombines TRBV6-5 with TRBJ1-1; TRBD1 matches 9 bases. Germline V CDR1 and CDR2: MNHEY, SVGAGI. CDR3 length: 14 amino acids. V dropped 1 base and J dropped 5; count of bases not matched to a gene: 2. The CDR3: CASSYWDRETEAFF. CDR3 sequence (DNA): TGTGCCAGCAGTTACTGGGACAGGGAGACTGAAGCTTTCTTT.

The chain is built from TRBV6-5 and TRBJ1-2; no reliable D call. Germline CDR1 and CDR2: MNHEY and SVGAGI. V lost 0 bases and J 0 bases, leaving 11 bases between the germline ends. The CDR3 covers 16 residues. DNA of the CDR3: TGTGCCAGCAGTTACTCGAGTGGGAGAGCTAACTATGGCTACACCTTC. Translated: CASSYSSGRANYGYTF.

The J gene is TRBJ2-2, the V gene TRBV5-1, with D maybe TRBD1 (6 bases). Germline-derived CDR1 and CDR2 are SGHRS and YFSETQ. The V and J ends lost 3 bases and 3 bases respectively, with 15 bases between them. The CDR3 has 16 amino acids. CDR3 loop: CASSSFAGEYTGELFF. DNA of the CDR3: TGCGCCAGCAGCTCGTTCGCAGGGGAGTACACCGGGGAGCTGTTTTTT.

The chain recombines TRBV6-8 with TRBJ1-5; D perhaps matches TRBD1 (6 bases). There are 13 residues in the CDR3. V was trimmed by 6 bases and J by 5 bases, leaving 11 bases between them. Germline CDR1 reads MNHGY; CDR2 reads SAAAGT. This CDR3 is CASRHAGDQPQHF. In DNA, the CDR3 is TGTGCCAGCAGGCACGCAGGGGATCAGCCCCAGCATTTT.

The chain links TRBV6-5 to TRBJ1-1, with D unresolved. The CDR3 length is 13 residues. V was cut by 4 bases and J by 6 bases, with 12 bases left in between. Germline lookup yields CDR1 MNHEY and CDR2 SVGAGI. The CDR3 here is CASSFLIGSEAFF. CDR3 coding DNA: TGTGCCAGCAGTTTTCTTATTGGGTCTGAAGCTTTCTTT.